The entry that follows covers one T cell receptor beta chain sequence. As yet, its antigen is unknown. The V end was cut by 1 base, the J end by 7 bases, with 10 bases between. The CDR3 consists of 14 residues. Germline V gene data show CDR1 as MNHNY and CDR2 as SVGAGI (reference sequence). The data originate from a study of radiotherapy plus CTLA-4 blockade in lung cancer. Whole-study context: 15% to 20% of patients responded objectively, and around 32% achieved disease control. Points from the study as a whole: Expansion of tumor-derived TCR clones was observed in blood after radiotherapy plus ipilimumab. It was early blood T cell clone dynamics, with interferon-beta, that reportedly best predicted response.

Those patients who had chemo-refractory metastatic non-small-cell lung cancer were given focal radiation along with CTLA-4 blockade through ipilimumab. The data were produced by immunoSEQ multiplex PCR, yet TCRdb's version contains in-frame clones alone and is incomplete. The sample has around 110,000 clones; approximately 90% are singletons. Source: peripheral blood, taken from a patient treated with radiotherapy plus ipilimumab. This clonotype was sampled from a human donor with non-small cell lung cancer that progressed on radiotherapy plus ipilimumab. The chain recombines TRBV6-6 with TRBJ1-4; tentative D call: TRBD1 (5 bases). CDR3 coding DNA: TGTGCCAGCAGTTACTTGGGGAGGGGTGAAAAACTGTTTTTT. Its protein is CASSYLGRGEKLFF.